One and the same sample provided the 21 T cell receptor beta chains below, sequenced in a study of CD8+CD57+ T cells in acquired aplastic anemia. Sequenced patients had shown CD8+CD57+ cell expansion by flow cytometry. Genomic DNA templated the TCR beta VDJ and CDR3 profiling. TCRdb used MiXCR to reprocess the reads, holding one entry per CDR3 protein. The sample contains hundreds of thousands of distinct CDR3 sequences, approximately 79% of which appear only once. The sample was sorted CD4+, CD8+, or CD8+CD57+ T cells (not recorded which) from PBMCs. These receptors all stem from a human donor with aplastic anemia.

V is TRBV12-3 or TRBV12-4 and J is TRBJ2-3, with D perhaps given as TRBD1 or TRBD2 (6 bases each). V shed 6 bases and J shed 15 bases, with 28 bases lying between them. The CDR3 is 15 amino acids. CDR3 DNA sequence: TGTGCCAGCAGCGTTGGGCCGGGGAGGACAGATACCACTTATTTT. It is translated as CASSVGPGRTDTTYF.

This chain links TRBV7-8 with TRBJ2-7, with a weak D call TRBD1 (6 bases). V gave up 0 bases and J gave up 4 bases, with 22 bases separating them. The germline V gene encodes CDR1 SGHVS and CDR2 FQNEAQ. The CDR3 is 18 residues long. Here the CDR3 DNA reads TGTGCCAGCAGCTTAGCCCACGGGACAAAAGAGACTCAGTACGAGCAGTACTTC. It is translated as CASSLAHGTKETQYEQYF.

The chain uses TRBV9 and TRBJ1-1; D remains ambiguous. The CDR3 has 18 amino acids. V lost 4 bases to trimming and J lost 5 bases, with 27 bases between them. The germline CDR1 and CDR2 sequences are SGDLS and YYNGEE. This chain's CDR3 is CASSRPGGHTVSRTEAFF. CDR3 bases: TGTGCCAGCAGCAGGCCGGGTGGGCACACAGTTTCGAGGACTGAAGCTTTCTTT.

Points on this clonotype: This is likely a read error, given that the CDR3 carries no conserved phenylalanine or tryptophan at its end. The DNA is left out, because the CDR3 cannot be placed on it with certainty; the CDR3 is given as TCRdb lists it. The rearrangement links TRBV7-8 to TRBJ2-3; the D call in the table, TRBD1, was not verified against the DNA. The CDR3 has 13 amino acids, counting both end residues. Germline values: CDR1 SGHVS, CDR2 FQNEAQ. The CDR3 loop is CASRVGGTPDKQY.

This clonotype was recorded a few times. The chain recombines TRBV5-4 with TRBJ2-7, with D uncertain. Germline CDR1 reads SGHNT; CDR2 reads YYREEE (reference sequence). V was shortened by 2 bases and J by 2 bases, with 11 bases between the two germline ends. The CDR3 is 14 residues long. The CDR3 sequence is CASSFTGLAYEQYF. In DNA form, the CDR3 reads TGTGCCAGCAGCTTTACTGGCCTAGCCTACGAGCAGTACTTC.

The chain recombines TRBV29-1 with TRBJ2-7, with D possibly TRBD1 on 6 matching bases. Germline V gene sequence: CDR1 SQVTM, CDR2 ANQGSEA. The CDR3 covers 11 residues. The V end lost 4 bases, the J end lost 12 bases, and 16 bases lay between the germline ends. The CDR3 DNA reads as TGCAGCGTTGTGTGGGGGCCTAGATCGTACTTC. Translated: CSVVWGPRSYF.

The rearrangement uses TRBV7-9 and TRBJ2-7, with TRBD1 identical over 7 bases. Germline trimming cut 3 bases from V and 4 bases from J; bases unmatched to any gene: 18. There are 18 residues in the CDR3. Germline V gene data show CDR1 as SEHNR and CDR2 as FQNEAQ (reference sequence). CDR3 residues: CASSFQRDGTAVSYEQYV. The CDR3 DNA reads TGTGCCAGCAGCTTTCAACGAGACGGGACAGCCGTTTCGTACGAGCAGTACGTC.

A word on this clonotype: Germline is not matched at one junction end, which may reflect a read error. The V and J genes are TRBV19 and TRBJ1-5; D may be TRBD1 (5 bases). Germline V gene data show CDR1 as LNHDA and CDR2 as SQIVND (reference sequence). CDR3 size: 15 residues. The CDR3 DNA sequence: TGTGCCAGTAGTATTTCTTGGGGGTACTATCAGCCGCAGCTCTTC. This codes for CASSISWGYYQPQLF.

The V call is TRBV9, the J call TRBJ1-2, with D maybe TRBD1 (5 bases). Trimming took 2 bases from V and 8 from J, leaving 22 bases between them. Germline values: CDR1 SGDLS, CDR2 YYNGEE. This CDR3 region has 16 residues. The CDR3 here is CASSVGGESTDTGYTF. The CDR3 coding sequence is TGTGCCAGCAGCGTGGGGGGGGAGAGCACCGATACGGGCTACACCTTC.

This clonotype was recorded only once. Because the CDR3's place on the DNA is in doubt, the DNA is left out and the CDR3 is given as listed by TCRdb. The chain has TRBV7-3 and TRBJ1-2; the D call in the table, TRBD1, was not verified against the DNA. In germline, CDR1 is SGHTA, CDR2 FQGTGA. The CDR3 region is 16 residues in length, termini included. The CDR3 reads CASSLARDAQYFGYTF.

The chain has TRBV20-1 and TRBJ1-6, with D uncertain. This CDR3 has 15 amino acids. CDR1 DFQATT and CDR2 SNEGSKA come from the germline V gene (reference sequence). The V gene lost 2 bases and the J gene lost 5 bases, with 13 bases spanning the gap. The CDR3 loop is CSARTRAKNNSPLHF. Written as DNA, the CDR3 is TGCAGTGCTAGAACCCGGGCCAAGAATAATTCACCCCTCCACTTT.

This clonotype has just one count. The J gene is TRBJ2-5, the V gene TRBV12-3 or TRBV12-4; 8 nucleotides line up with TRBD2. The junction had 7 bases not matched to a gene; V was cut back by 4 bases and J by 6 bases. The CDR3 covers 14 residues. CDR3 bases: TGTGCCAGCAGTTCCGGGGGGGACCGAAAGACCCAGTACTTC. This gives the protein CASSSGGDRKTQYF.

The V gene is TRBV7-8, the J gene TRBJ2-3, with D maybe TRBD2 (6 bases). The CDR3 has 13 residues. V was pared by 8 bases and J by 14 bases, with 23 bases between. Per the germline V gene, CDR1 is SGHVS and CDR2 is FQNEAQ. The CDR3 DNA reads TGTGCCAGCGGGGACGGGGGTAGAGATAGGCCGTATTTT. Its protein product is CASGDGGRDRPYF.

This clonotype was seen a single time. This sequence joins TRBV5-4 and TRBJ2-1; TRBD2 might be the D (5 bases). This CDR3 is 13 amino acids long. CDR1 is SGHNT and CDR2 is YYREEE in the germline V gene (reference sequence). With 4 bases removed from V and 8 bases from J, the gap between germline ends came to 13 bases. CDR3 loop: CASSDTRVHEQFF. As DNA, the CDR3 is TGTGCCAGCAGCGATACGAGGGTCCATGAGCAGTTCTTC. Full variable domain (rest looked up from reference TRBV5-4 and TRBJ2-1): ETGVTQSPTHLIKTRGQQVTLRCSSQSGHNTVSWYQQALGQGPQFIFQYYREEENGRGNFPPRFSGLQFPNYSSELNVNALELDDSALYLCASSDTRVHEQFFGPGTRLTVL.

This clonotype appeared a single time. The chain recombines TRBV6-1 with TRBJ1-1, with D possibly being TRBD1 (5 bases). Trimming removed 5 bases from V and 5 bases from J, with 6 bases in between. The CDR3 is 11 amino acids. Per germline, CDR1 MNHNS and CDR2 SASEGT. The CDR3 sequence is CASSRTTEAFF. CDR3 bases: TGTGCCAGCAGTAGGACAACTGAAGCTTTCTTT.

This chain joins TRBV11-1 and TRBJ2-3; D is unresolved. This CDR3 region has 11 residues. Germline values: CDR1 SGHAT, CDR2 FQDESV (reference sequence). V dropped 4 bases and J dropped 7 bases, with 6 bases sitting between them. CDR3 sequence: CASSSYHTQYF. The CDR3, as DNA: TGTGCCAGCAGCTCATATCATACGCAGTATTTT. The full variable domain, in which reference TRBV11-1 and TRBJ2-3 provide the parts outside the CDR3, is EAEVAQSPRYKITEKSQAVAFWCDPISGHATLYWYRQILGQGPELLVQFQDESVVDDSQLPKDRFSAERLKGVDSTLKIQPAELGDSAMYLCASSSYHTQYFGPGTRLTVL.

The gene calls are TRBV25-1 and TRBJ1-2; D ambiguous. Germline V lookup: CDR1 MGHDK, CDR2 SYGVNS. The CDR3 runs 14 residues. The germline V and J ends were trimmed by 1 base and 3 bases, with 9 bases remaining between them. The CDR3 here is CASSESVRDYGYTF. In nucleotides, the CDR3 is TGTGCCAGCAGTGAATCAGTACGAGACTATGGCTACACCTTC.

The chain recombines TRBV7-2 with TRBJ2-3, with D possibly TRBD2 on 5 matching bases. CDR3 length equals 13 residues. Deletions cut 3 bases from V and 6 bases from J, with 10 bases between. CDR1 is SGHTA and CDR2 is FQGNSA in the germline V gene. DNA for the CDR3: TGTGCCAGCAGCTTCGCGGGCAGCGATACGCAGTATTTT. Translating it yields CASSFAGSDTQYF.

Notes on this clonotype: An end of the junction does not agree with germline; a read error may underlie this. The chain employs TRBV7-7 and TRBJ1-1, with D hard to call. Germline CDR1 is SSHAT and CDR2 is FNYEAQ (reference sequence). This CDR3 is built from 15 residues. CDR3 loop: CASSLVGRLNPEAFF. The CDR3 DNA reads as TGTGCCAGCAGCTTAGTTGGCCGGTTGAACCCTGAAGCTTTCTTT.

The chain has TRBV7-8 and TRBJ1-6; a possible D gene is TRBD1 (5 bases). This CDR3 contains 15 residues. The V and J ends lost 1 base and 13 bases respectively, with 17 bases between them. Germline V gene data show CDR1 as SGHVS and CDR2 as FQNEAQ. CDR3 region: CASSLGGGPGTPLHF. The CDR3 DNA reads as TGTGCCAGCAGCTTAGGCGGGGGACCGGGTACCCCCCTCCACTTT.

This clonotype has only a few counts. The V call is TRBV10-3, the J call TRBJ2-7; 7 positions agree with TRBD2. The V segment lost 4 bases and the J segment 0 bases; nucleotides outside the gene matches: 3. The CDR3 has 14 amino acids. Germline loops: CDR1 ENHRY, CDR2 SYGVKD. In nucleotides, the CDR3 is TGTGCCATCAGTGGTAGCGGGCGCTCCTACGAGCAGTACTTC. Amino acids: CAISGSGRSYEQYF.